Included here is one T cell receptor (beta chain) sequence, with context. The data were taken from a study of Ad26.COV2.S vaccination and SARS-CoV-2 variants. Trimming removed 1 base from V and 1 base from J, with 10 bases in between. The CDR3 contains 15 residues. CDR1 is LNHNV, CDR2 YYDKDF, per germline (reference sequence). Stated treatment: around 19 received Ad26.COV2.S at low or high dose, single or two shots; several received placebo; per-sample allocation not given. Material that was analyzed had been drawn on day 63 after the first vaccine or placebo injection. Method: immunoSEQ multiplex PCR; TCRdb's copy keeps in-frame clones and lacks some. Here the sample spans hundreds of thousands of clones, roughly 84% being singletons.

The chain joins TRBV15 to TRBJ1-1; D is ambiguous. The input for sequencing was peripheral blood, taken in a trial of Ad26.COV2.S vaccine versus placebo. The receptor comes from a person aged 18-65 years who received the Ad26.COV2.S COVID-19 vaccine or a placebo. In DNA, the CDR3 is TGTGCCACCAGCAGAGGTACTTCGGGGAACACTGAAGCTTTCTTT. Translating gives CATSRGTSGNTEAFF.